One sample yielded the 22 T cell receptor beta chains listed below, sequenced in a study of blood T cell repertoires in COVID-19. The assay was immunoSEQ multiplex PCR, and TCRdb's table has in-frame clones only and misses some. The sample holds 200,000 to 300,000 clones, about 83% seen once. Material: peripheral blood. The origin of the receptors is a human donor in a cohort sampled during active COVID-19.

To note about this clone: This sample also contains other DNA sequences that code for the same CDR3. CDR3 sequence (DNA): TGTGCCAGCAGTGGCCAGGGGAATGGCTACACCTTC. This gives the protein CASSGQGNGYTF. J is TRBJ1-2 and V is TRBV27; tentatively, D is TRBD1 (6 bases). The length of the CDR3 is 12 residues. The germline V gene has CDR1 MNHEY and CDR2 SMNVEV (reference sequence). Trimming cost V 5 bases and J 6 bases, with 10 bases left between them.

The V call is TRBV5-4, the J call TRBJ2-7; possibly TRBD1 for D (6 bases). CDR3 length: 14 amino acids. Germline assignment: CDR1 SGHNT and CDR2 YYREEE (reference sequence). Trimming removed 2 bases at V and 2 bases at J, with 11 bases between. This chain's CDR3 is CASSFQGSPYEQYF. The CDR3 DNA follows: TGTGCCAGCAGCTTCCAGGGGTCCCCCTACGAGCAGTACTTC.

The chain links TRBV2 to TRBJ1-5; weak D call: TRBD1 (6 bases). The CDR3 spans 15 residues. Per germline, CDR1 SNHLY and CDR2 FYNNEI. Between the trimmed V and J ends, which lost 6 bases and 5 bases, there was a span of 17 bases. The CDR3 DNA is TGTGCCAGCAGGAACGGACAGAACCTTTATCAGCCCCAGCATTTT. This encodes CASRNGQNLYQPQHF.

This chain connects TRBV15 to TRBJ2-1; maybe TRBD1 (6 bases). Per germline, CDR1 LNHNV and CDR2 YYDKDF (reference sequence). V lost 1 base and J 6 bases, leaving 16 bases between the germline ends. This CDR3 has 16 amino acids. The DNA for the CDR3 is TGTGCCACCAGCAGAGGATTGGGGACACTCGGCAATGAGCAGTTCTTC. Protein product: CATSRGLGTLGNEQFF.

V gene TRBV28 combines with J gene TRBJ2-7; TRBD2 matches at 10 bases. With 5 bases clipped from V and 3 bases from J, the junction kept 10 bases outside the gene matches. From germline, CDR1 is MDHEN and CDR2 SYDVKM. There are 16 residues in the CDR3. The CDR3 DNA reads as TGTGCCAGCAGTCGTACCGGGACTAGCGCTTACTACGAGCAGTACTTC. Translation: CASSRTGTSAYYEQYF.

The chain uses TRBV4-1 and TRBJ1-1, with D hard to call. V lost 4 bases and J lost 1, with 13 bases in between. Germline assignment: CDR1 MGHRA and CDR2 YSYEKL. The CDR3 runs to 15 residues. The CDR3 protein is CASSPFNGGNTEAFF. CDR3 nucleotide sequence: TGCGCCAGCAGCCCGTTCAATGGAGGGAACACTGAAGCTTTCTTT.

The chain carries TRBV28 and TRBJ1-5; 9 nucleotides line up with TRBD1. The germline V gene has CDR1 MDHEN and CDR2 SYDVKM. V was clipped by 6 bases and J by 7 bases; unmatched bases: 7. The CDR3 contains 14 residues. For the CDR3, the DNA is TGTGCCAGCAGACAGGGGGCCGGGGGACAGCCCCAGCATTTT. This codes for CASRQGAGGQPQHF.

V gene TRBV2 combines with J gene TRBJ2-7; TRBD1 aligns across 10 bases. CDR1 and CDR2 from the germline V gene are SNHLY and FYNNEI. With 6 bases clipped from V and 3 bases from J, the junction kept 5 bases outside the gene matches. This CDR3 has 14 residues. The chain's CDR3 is CASSPDRGDYEQYF. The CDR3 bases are TGTGCCAGCAGCCCGGACAGGGGGGACTACGAGCAGTACTTC.

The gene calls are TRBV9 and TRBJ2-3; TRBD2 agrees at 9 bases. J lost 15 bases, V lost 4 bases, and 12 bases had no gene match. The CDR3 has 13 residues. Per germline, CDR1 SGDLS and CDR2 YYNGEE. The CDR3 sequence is CASSTTGLATPYF. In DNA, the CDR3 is TGTGCCAGCAGCACCACCGGACTAGCGACTCCCTATTTT.

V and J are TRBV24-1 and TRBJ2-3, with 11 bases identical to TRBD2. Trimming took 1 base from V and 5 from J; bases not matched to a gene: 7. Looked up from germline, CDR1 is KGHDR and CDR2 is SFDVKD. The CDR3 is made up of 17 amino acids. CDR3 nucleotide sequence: TGTGCCACCAGTGATTTTAGCGGGGGGGCCTCTGGAGATACGCAGTATTTT. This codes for CATSDFSGGASGDTQYF.

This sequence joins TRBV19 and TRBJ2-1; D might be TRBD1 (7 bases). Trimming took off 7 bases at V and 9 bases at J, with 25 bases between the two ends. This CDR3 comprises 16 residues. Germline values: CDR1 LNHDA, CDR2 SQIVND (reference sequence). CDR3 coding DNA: TGTGCCAGTACTCCTGGGGGGACAGTTGGGGCGGGTGAGCAGTTCTTC. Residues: CASTPGGTVGAGEQFF. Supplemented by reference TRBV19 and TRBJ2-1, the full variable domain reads DGGITQSPKYLFRKEGQNVTLSCEQNLNHDAMYWYRQDPGQGLRLIYYSQIVNDFQKGDIAEGYSVSREKKESFPLTVTSAQKNPTAFYLCASTPGGTVGAGEQFFGPGTRLTVL.

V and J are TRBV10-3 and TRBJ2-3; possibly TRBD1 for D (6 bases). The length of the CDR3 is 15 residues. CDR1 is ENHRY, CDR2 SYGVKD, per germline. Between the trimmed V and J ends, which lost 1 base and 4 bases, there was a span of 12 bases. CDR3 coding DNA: TGTGCCATCAGTGAGTTCCAACAGGGCCCAGATACGCAGTATTTT. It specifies CAISEFQQGPDTQYF.

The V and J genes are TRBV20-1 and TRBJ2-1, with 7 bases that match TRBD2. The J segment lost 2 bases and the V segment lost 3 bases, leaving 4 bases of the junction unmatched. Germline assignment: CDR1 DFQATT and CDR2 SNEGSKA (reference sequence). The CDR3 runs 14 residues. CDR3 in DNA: TGCAGTGCTAGTCGGGACTATCCCTACAATGAGCAGTTCTTC. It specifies CSASRDYPYNEQFF.

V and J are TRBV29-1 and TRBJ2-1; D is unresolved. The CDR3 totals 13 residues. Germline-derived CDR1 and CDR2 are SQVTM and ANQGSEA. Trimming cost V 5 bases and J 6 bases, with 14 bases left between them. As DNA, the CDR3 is TGCAGCGTTCGTATACCTTTAGCCAATGAGCAGTTCTTC. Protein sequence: CSVRIPLANEQFF.

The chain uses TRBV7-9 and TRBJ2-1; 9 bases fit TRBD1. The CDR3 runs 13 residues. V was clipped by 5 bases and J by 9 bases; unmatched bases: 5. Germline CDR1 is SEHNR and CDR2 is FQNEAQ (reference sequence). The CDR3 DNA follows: TGTGCCAGCAGCAGACAGGGGGGCGGTGAGCAGTTCTTC. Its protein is CASSRQGGGEQFF.

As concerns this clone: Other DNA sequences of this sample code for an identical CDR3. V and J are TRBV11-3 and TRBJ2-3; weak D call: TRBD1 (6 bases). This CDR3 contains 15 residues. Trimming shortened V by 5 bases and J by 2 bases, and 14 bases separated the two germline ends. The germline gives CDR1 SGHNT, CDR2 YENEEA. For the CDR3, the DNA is TGTGCCAGCAGCCCCTCCAGGGGACCCACAGATACGCAGTATTTT. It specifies CASSPSRGPTDTQYF.

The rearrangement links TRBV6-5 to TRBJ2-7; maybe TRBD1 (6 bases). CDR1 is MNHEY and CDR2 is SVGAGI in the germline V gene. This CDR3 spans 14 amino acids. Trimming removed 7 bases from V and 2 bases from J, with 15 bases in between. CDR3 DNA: TGTGCCAGCACCCAAGACAGGCGAGCCTACGAGCAGTACTTC. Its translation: CASTQDRRAYEQYF.

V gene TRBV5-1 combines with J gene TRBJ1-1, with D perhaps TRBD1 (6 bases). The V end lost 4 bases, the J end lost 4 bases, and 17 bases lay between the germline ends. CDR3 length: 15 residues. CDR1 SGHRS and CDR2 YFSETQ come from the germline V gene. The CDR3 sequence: CASSREWEGGTEAFF. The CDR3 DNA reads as TGCGCCAGCAGCCGAGAGTGGGAAGGGGGCACTGAAGCTTTCTTT.

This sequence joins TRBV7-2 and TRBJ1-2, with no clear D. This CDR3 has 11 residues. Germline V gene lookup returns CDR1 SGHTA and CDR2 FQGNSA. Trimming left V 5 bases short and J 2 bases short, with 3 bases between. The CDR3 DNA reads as TGTGCCAGCAGCGGCAACTATGGCTACACCTTC. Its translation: CASSGNYGYTF.

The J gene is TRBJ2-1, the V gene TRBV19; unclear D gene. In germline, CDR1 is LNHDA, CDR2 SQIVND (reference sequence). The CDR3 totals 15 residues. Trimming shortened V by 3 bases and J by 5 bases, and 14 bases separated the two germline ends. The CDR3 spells CASSMAADWDNEQFF. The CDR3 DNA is TGTGCCAGTAGTATGGCAGCAGACTGGGACAATGAGCAGTTCTTC.

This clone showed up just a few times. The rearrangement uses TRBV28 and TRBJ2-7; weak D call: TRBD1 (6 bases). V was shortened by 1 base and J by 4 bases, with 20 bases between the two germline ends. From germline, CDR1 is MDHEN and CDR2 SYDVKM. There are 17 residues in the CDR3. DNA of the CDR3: TGTGCCAGCAGTTTATTCTCTCCGGGACAAAAAGGGTACGAGCAGTACTTC. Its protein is CASSLFSPGQKGYEQYF.

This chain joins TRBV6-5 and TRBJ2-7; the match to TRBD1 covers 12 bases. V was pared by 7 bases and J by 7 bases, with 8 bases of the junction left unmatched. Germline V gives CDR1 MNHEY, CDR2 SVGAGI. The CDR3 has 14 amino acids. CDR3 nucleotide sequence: TGTGCCAGCAATTCGGGACAGGGGGCTTTTGAGCAGTACTTC. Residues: CASNSGQGAFEQYF.